This T cell receptor (beta chain) is from a study of human T cells and chemical hapten exposure. TCRdb called the RACE reads again in MiXCR, with one record for every CDR3 protein. The data contain over 35,000 distinct CDR3 sequences, over 9.5% of them singletons. The time point is: pre-sensitization, week 0. Treatment reported: therapeutic diphenylcyclopropenone sensitization with weekly scalp DPC. This clonotype was seen many times. V shed 5 bases, J shed 1 base, and the junction held 3 bases outside the gene matches. The CDR3 contains 13 residues. Per germline, CDR1 DFQATT and CDR2 SNEGSKA (reference sequence).

The sample was whole blood, taken in connection with sensitization to the hapten diphenylcyclopropenone (DPC). The TCR comes from a man aged 25 to 45 with alopecia areata. Some clones in this sample may be carry-over from other donors' samples. V and J are TRBV20-1 and TRBJ1-1; TRBD1 agrees at 8 bases. The CDR3 bases are TGCAGTGCTCAGGGGGCGTGGAACACTGAAGCTTTCTTT. Amino acid sequence: CSAQGAWNTEAFF.